This T cell receptor beta chain was sequenced for a study of CD8 T cells in Susac syndrome. This CDR3 has 16 amino acids. Germline CDR1 SGHDT, CDR2 YYEEEE. Trimming cost V 0 bases and J 0 bases; bases outside gene matches: 6. RNA was extracted with the RNeasy kit, and a quantity of roughly 0.5 to 1 ug was reverse transcribed using random hexamers. Amplification of the TCR beta CDR3 was carried out by immunoSEQ multiplex PCR, which spanned a total of 54 Vbeta and 13 Jbeta segments. MiXCR, applied by TCRdb to the immunoSEQ multiplex PCR reads, yields one record per CDR3 protein. Of a few hundred thousand distinct CDR3 sequences in the sample, 93% are singletons; the top ten hold around 0.072%. Sequencing of TCR beta drew on CD8+ and CD4+ T cells from blood.

This chain uses TRBV5-6 with TRBJ2-7; 7 positions agree with TRBD1. Sequenced material: CD4+ T cells from PBMCs. This receptor was obtained from a human donor with multiple sclerosis. Here the CDR3 DNA reads TGTGCCAGCAGCTTGGCCGGGACAGAGTCCTCCTACGAGCAGTACTTC. Translating gives CASSLAGTESSYEQYF. Together with reference TRBV5-6 and TRBJ2-7, the CDR3 gives the full variable domain: DAGVTQSPTHLIKTRGQQVTLRCSPKSGHDTVSWYQQALGQGPQFIFQYYEEEERQRGNFPDRFSGHQFPNYSSELNVNALLLGDSALYLCASSLAGTESSYEQYFGPGTRLTVT.